A selection of T cell receptor beta chains follows, all from one sample in a study of control samples from healthy donors and cancer patients. Clones were read by immunoSEQ multiplex PCR, and TCRdb kept only the in-frame ones, dropping some. The sample carries more than 85,000 clones, roughly 90% recorded once. Sequencing used PBMCs. These receptors originate from a woman aged 55-75 years with lung cancer. The CDR3 runs from the conserved cysteine through the conserved F or W. The D gene is left open where the match is weak. Where a row states a size, it is once, few, many or the class of an expanded clone; other rows omit it.

D: TRBD2
size: once
J: TRBJ2-5
V: TRBV7-6
DNA: TGTGCCAGCAGCTTAGGGCAGCTGACTAGCGGGCAAGAGACCCAGTACTTC
CDR3: CASSLGQLTSGQETQYF

D: -
size: -
J: TRBJ1-3
V: TRBV10-3
DNA: TGTGCCATCAGTGACAGGGCTCCCTCTGGAAACACCATATATTTT
CDR3: CAISDRAPSGNTIYF

D: TRBD1
size: -
J: TRBJ1-2
V: TRBV30
DNA: TGTGCCTGGAGAATCCAGGGGGCAACGGGCTACACCTTC
CDR3: CAWRIQGATGYTF

D: TRBD2
size: -
J: TRBJ2-3
V: TRBV30
DNA: TGTGCCTGGAGTGTACTAGCGGGAGTAACAGATACGCAGTATTTT
CDR3: CAWSVLAGVTDTQYF

D: -
size: -
J: TRBJ1-1
V: TRBV6-2/TRBV6-3
DNA: TGTGCCAGCAGTCCCGACCAGGGGTGGAGTGAAGCTTTCTTT
CDR3: CASSPDQGWSEAFF

D: -
size: -
J: TRBJ2-2
V: TRBV19
DNA: TGTGCCAGTAGTCTTACCACCGTCAACACCGGGGAGCTGTTTTTT
CDR3: CASSLTTVNTGELFF

D: -
size: -
J: TRBJ2-7
V: TRBV11-2
DNA: TGTGCCAGCAGCTTAGTGCAGGATCGGCAGTACTTC
CDR3: CASSLVQDRQYF

D: TRBD1
size: -
J: TRBJ1-1
V: TRBV6-5
DNA: TGTGCCAGCAATTCACAGGGGGCCGCTTTCTTT
CDR3: CASNSQGAAFF

D: -
size: -
J: TRBJ2-4
V: TRBV20-1
DNA: TGCAGTGCTAGTAAAAACATTCAGTACTTC
CDR3: CSASKNIQYF

D: TRBD1
size: -
J: TRBJ2-7
V: TRBV7-2
DNA: TGTGCCAGCAGCTACAGGACAGGGGCCTTATCCCTATCCTACGAGCAGTACTTC
CDR3: CASSYRTGALSLSYEQYF

D: -
size: -
J: TRBJ1-4
V: TRBV28
DNA: TGTGCCAGCATGACCGGGACGCCGACTAATGAAAAACTGTTTTTT
CDR3: CASMTGTPTNEKLFF

D: -
size: -
J: TRBJ2-7
V: TRBV5-6
DNA: TGTGCCAGCAGCTTGGTTGCGGTCTCCTACGAGCAGTACTTC
CDR3: CASSLVAVSYEQYF

D: -
size: -
J: TRBJ2-1
V: TRBV9
DNA: TGTGCCAGCTCCCGTATCCTCTACAATGAGCAGTTCTTC
CDR3: CASSRILYNEQFF

D: -
size: -
J: TRBJ1-2
V: TRBV28
DNA: TGTGCCAGCAGTTTATGGGCCGCCGGGGAAACGGATGGCTACACCTTC
CDR3: CASSLWAAGETDGYTF

D: -
size: -
J: TRBJ2-5
V: TRBV7-8
DNA: TGTGCCAGCAGCCCCCTTGAGACCCAGTACTTC
CDR3: CASSPLETQYF

D: -
size: -
J: TRBJ1-2
V: TRBV19
DNA: TGTGCCAGTAGTATAGCTGGAGGCAACTATGGCTACACCTTC
CDR3: CASSIAGGNYGYTF

D: TRBD1
size: -
J: TRBJ1-6
V: TRBV18
DNA: TGTGCCAGCTCACGGAATCAGGGGGAAGTTCATTCACCCCTCCACTTT
CDR3: CASSRNQGEVHSPLHF

D: -
size: -
J: TRBJ1-1
V: TRBV19
DNA: TGTGCCAGTAGTATAAAAGGGCAGGACACTGAAGCTTTCTTT
CDR3: CASSIKGQDTEAFF

D: -
size: -
J: TRBJ1-2
V: TRBV19
DNA: TGTGCCAGTAGTGTTGGGTCCTTCTATGGCTACACCTTC
CDR3: CASSVGSFYGYTF

D: TRBD1
size: -
J: TRBJ1-1
V: TRBV7-2
DNA: TGTGCCAGCAGCCCCCGGGACAGGGCCTATCGGGCTGAAGCTTTCTTT
CDR3: CASSPRDRAYRAEAFF

D: -
size: -
J: TRBJ1-1
V: TRBV5-1
DNA: TGCGCCAGCAGCTTGGATCAGGCATCTTCGTTAACTGAAGCTTTCTTT
CDR3: CASSLDQASSLTEAFF

D: -
size: -
J: TRBJ2-5
V: TRBV7-3
DNA: TGTGCCAGCAGCTTAACTAGCTCGGGGACCCAGTACTTC
CDR3: CASSLTSSGTQYF

D: -
size: -
J: TRBJ2-5
V: TRBV2
DNA: TGTGCCAGCAGTGTATTAGGCAGTCAAGAGACCCAGTACTTC
CDR3: CASSVLGSQETQYF

D: TRBD1
size: -
J: TRBJ2-6
V: TRBV5-1
DNA: TGCGCCAGCAGCCCACTGGGACAGGGCTCTGGGGCCAACGTCCTGACTTTC
CDR3: CASSPLGQGSGANVLTF

D: TRBD2
size: -
J: TRBJ2-5
V: TRBV19
DNA: TGTGCCAGTAGTATCAGACTAGCGGGAGGTGGGAAGACCCAGTACTTC
CDR3: CASSIRLAGGGKTQYF

D: -
size: -
J: TRBJ1-6
V: TRBV6-5
DNA: TGTGCCAGCAGTTACAGCCTGCCGGGGGGGAATTCACCCCTCCACTTT
CDR3: CASSYSLPGGNSPLHF

D: -
size: -
J: TRBJ2-1
V: TRBV7-2
DNA: TGTGCCAGCAGCTTATCCGCCGACGTGCGCTCCTACAATGAGCAGTTCTTC
CDR3: CASSLSADVRSYNEQFF

D: -
size: once
J: TRBJ1-1
V: TRBV6-5
DNA: TGTGCCATTCATACTCGGTTGAACACTGAAGCTTTCTTT
CDR3: CAIHTRLNTEAFF

D: -
size: -
J: TRBJ2-1
V: TRBV7-7
DNA: TGTGCTAGCAGCTTAGGGGGGCCCCTAAATAGAGATGAGCAGTTCTTC
CDR3: CASSLGGPLNRDEQFF

D: -
size: -
J: TRBJ2-1
V: TRBV9
DNA: TGTGCCAGCACCCGACCCGGGAGCTCCTACAATGAGCAGTTCTTC
CDR3: CASTRPGSSYNEQFF

D: -
size: -
J: TRBJ2-3
V: TRBV7-2
DNA: TGTGCCAGCAGCCATCCGGTGGGGCCCCCGTATTTT
CDR3: CASSHPVGPPYF

D: TRBD1
size: -
J: TRBJ1-1
V: TRBV6-6
DNA: TGTGCCAGCACCACCCCCGGGACAGCGAACACTGAAGCTTTCTTT
CDR3: CASTTPGTANTEAFF

D: -
size: -
J: TRBJ1-5
V: TRBV5-6
DNA: TGTGCCAGCAGCTTGGCTGGGGGGGCGCGAAGCAATCAGCCCCAGCATTTT
CDR3: CASSLAGGARSNQPQHF

D: -
size: -
J: TRBJ1-1
V: TRBV4-1
DNA: TGCGCCAGCAGCCAAGGACAGCGGAACACTGAAGCTTTCTTT
CDR3: CASSQGQRNTEAFF

D: -
size: few
J: TRBJ1-2
V: TRBV5-1
DNA: TGCGCCAGCAGCTCGACAGGAAACTATGGCTACACCTTC
CDR3: CASSSTGNYGYTF

D: -
size: -
J: TRBJ1-2
V: TRBV6-5
DNA: TGTGCCAGCAGGTCCGGTGGGGGTATTAACTATGGCTACACCTTC
CDR3: CASRSGGGINYGYTF

D: -
size: -
J: TRBJ2-3
V: TRBV27
DNA: TGTGCCAGCAGTGCGTACGATACGCAGTATTTT
CDR3: CASSAYDTQYF

D: TRBD1
size: -
J: TRBJ2-7
V: TRBV30
DNA: TGTGCCCGAGGGGGACAGCGAACCTACGAGCAGTACTTC
CDR3: CARGGQRTYEQYF

D: -
size: -
J: TRBJ1-1
V: TRBV18
DNA: TGTGCCAGCTCCGAATCCATGAACACTGAAGCTTTCTTT
CDR3: CASSESMNTEAFF

D: -
size: -
J: TRBJ1-2
V: TRBV11-2
DNA: TGTGCCAGCAGCTTAGGTCGGCGGGGACCCTATGGCTACACCTTC
CDR3: CASSLGRRGPYGYTF

D: TRBD1
size: -
J: TRBJ2-5
V: TRBV25-1
DNA: TGTGCCAGCAGTAGCATGGGACAGTCCCAAGAGACCCAGTACTTC
CDR3: CASSSMGQSQETQYF

D: TRBD2
size: -
J: TRBJ2-3
V: TRBV5-1
DNA: TGCGCCAGCAGCTTGGCTAGCGGGGGGTCCACAGATACGCAGTATTTT
CDR3: CASSLASGGSTDTQYF

D: -
size: -
J: TRBJ1-1
V: TRBV19
DNA: TGTGCCAGTAGTAACAAGAAGGGCCCGGACACTGAAGCTTTCTTT
CDR3: CASSNKKGPDTEAFF

D: TRBD2
size: -
J: TRBJ2-1
V: TRBV9
DNA: TGTGCCAGCAGCGGACCGGGACTAGCGGGGGGGAGCTCCTACAATGAGCAGTTCTTC
CDR3: CASSGPGLAGGSSYNEQFF

D: -
size: -
J: TRBJ1-4
V: TRBV7-2
DNA: TGTGCCAGCAGCCCCCTCGGGGGGCTCACTAATGAAAAACTGTTTTTT
CDR3: CASSPLGGLTNEKLFF

D: -
size: -
J: TRBJ2-5
V: TRBV11-3
DNA: TGTGCCAGCAGCTTAGGCGAGCAAGAGACCCAGTACTTC
CDR3: CASSLGEQETQYF

D: TRBD2
size: -
J: TRBJ2-1
V: TRBV5-1
DNA: TGCGCCAGCAGCCAAGCGATTGCGGGAGTAAGGGTGAATGAGCAGTTCTTC
CDR3: CASSQAIAGVRVNEQFF

D: -
size: few
J: TRBJ1-1
V: TRBV3-1/TRBV3-2
DNA: TGTGCCAGCAGTCAGGAGGGACAATCTTTTGAGGACCCTGAAGCTTTCTTT
CDR3: CASSQEGQSFEDPEAFF

D: TRBD2
size: -
J: TRBJ2-1
V: TRBV19
DNA: TGTGCCACTTCGACTAGCGGGAGGAATGAGCAGTTCTTC
CDR3: CATSTSGRNEQFF

D: TRBD1
size: -
J: TRBJ2-2
V: TRBV3-1/TRBV3-2
DNA: TGTGCCAGCAGCCTTACACCGGGACAGGGGGCGTACGGGGAGCTGTTTTTT
CDR3: CASSLTPGQGAYGELFF

D: -
size: -
J: TRBJ2-3
V: TRBV5-1
DNA: TGCGCCAGCAGCCCTCAGGGGGGGGGTGGCACAGATACGCAGTATTTT
CDR3: CASSPQGGGGTDTQYF

D: TRBD2
size: -
J: TRBJ2-1
V: TRBV29-1
DNA: TGCAGCGTTGCAGGGACTAGCGTGGGTGAGCAGTTCTTC
CDR3: CSVAGTSVGEQFF

D: -
size: -
J: TRBJ2-5
V: TRBV4-3
DNA: TGCGCCAGCAGCCAAGATCGGCTGAGCTCAGGGACCCAGTACTTC
CDR3: CASSQDRLSSGTQYF

D: -
size: -
J: TRBJ1-1
V: TRBV7-2
DNA: TGTGCCAGCAGCTTATACGCAGGGTCGAACACTGAAGCTTTCTTT
CDR3: CASSLYAGSNTEAFF

D: -
size: -
J: TRBJ1-2
V: TRBV3-1/TRBV3-2
DNA: TGTGCCAGCAGCGCCCAGGGTTTTAACTATGGCTACACCTTC
CDR3: CASSAQGFNYGYTF

D: -
size: -
J: TRBJ1-1
V: TRBV5-1
DNA: TGCGCCAGCAGCTTGGGAGGGGTGAACACTGAAGCTTTCTTT
CDR3: CASSLGGVNTEAFF